The 16 T cell receptor beta chains below come from one sample, sequenced in a study of T-cell reconstitution after alpha-beta-depleted transplantation in children. Unique molecular identifiers were used in preparing the TCRbeta library. TCRdb ran MiXCR on the PCR reads and lists one entry per CDR3 protein. The sample lists 350,000 to 400,000 distinct CDR3 sequences, 20% occurring once. The specimen was PBMCs from the stem cell graft donor, collected from the stem cell graft. These receptors were collected from a human donor who donated a stem cell graft to a child with acute myeloid leukemia.

This clonotype was counted many times. The genes are TRBV12-3 or TRBV12-4 and TRBJ1-1, with D perhaps matching TRBD1 (5 bases). The CDR3 has 14 amino acids. The ends were cut back, 5 bases at V and 0 bases at J, with 10 bases in the middle. The CDR3 bases are TGTGCCAGCAGTAGGACACAGATGAACACTGAAGCTTTCTTT. Protein: CASSRTQMNTEAFF.

The rearrangement links TRBV7-9 to TRBJ1-2; 7 nucleotides agree with TRBD1. With 5 bases clipped from V and 4 bases from J, the junction kept 7 bases outside the gene matches. This CDR3 comprises 14 residues. Germline CDR1 SEHNR, CDR2 FQNEAQ (reference sequence). CDR3: CASSHRDSFYGYTF. The CDR3 DNA reads TGTGCCAGCAGCCATCGGGACAGCTTCTATGGCTACACCTTC.

CDR3 in DNA: TGCGCCAGCGCGGCTCGGGACTACTCCTACGAGCAGTACTTC. Protein sequence: CASAARDYSYEQYF. The chain uses TRBV5-1 and TRBJ2-7; TRBD2 aligns across 7 bases. V lost 7 bases and J lost 0; bases outside the gene matches: 7. Germline CDR1 is SGHRS and CDR2 is YFSETQ. The CDR3 has 14 residues.

Notes on this clonotype: At one end the junction does not follow the germline gene, possibly because of a read error. The gene calls are TRBV27 and TRBJ2-1; 8 bases map to TRBD1. The length of the CDR3 is 14 residues. Per germline, CDR1 MNHEY and CDR2 SMNVEV (reference sequence). The CDR3 loop is CASTTGGFNNEEFF. CDR3 sequence (DNA): TGTGCCAGCACCACAGGGGGATTTAACAATGAGGAGTTCTTC.

This clonotype was found once. The rearrangement uses TRBV5-1 and TRBJ1-1; D is perhaps TRBD1 (6 bases). Germline CDR1 and CDR2: SGHRS and YFSETQ. The CDR3 consists of 16 residues. V dropped 3 bases and J dropped 0 bases, with 15 bases sitting between them. The CDR3 sequence: CASSSTGNTMNTEAFF. The CDR3, as DNA: TGCGCCAGCAGCTCAACAGGGAATACGATGAACACTGAAGCTTTCTTT.

In its sample, this clonotype was seen a few times. The J gene is TRBJ2-7, the V gene TRBV27, with 8 bases fitting TRBD1. Trimming removed 4 bases from V and 3 bases from J; junction bases left unmatched: 5. Germline V gene sequence: CDR1 MNHEY, CDR2 SMNVEV (reference sequence). This CDR3 region has 14 residues. CDR3 loop: CASSSQGGLYEQYF. Written as DNA, the CDR3 is TGTGCCAGCAGTTCACAGGGGGGCCTCTACGAGCAGTACTTC.

This clonotype was found a few times. The chain couples TRBV12-3 or TRBV12-4 to TRBJ2-7, with D possibly being TRBD1 (6 bases). The CDR3 totals 13 residues. V shed 2 bases and J shed 5 bases, with 10 bases lying between them. CDR3 nucleotide sequence: TGTGCCAGCAGTTTACAACAGGGTCACGAGCAGTACTTC. Its translation is CASSLQQGHEQYF.

This clonotype has just a few counts. This chain links TRBV5-1 with TRBJ1-2; D unresolved. Germline CDR1 SGHRS, CDR2 YFSETQ. The CDR3 runs to 13 residues. Trimming stripped 0 bases from V and 10 bases from J, with 13 bases between. CDR3: CASSLDLGPLYTF. The DNA of the CDR3 is TGCGCCAGCAGCTTGGATCTAGGTCCTCTCTACACCTTC.

This clonotype appeared a few times. The chain employs TRBV29-1 and TRBJ2-5; 8 nucleotides align to TRBD2. This CDR3 is built from 13 residues. The V segment lost 8 bases and the J segment 5 bases; nucleotides outside the gene matches: 10. The germline V gene encodes CDR1 SQVTM and CDR2 ANQGSEA. The CDR3 loop is CSSGGGLGETQYF. DNA for the CDR3: TGCAGCTCGGGGGGGGGCTTAGGGGAGACCCAGTACTTC. Variable domain in full (rest from reference TRBV29-1 and TRBJ2-5): SAVISQKPSRDICQRGTSLTIQCQVDSQVTMMFWYRQQPGQSLTLIATANQGSEATYESGFVIDKFPISRPNLTFSTLTVSNMSPEDSSIYLCSSGGGLGETQYFGPGTRLLVL.

The genes are TRBV7-2 and TRBJ2-3; possible D gene TRBD2, 5 bases. V was shortened by 1 base and J by 6 bases, with 17 bases between the two germline ends. Germline V gene sequence: CDR1 SGHTA, CDR2 FQGNSA. This CDR3 region has 16 residues. CDR3 region: CASSLVSLARFDTQYF. The CDR3 region has the DNA TGTGCCAGCAGCTTAGTCTCCCTAGCTCGGTTCGATACGCAGTATTTT.

A few counts support this clonotype. The rearrangement joins TRBV12-3 or TRBV12-4 to TRBJ2-5, with TRBD1 matching over 8 bases. Trimming cost V 5 bases and J 2 bases; bases outside gene matches: 7. CDR3 length equals 15 residues. CDR3 sequence (DNA): TGTGCCAGCAGTCCACATACAGGGGGACAAGAGACCCAGTACTTC. Translation gives CASSPHTGGQETQYF.

The chain is built from TRBV5-1 and TRBJ2-1; 10 nucleotides align to TRBD1. This CDR3 has 14 amino acids. The ends lost 4 bases at V and 9 bases at J; junction bases unmatched: 7. Germline CDR1 is SGHRS and CDR2 is YFSETQ. CDR3 coding DNA: TGCGCCAGCAGCAGTGGGACAGGGGATAGTGAGCAGTTCTTC. Translation gives CASSSGTGDSEQFF.

This clonotype was seen many times. The chain has TRBV15 and TRBJ2-1; unclear D gene. Trimming pared 7 bases from V and 7 bases from J, leaving 8 bases between. The length of the CDR3 is 11 residues. Per the germline V gene, CDR1 is LNHNV and CDR2 is YYDKDF (reference sequence). The CDR3 reads CATTQGNEQFF. The CDR3 DNA follows: TGTGCCACCACTCAAGGGAATGAGCAGTTCTTC. Complete variable domain (other parts from reference TRBV15 and TRBJ2-1): DAMVIQNPRYQVTQFGKPVTLSCSQTLNHNVMYWYQQKSSQAPKLLFHYYDKDFNNEADTPDNFQSRRPNTSFCFLDIRSPGLGDTAMYLCATTQGNEQFFGPGTRLTVL.

This clonotype was counted at least ten times. The V and J genes are TRBV29-1 and TRBJ2-7; 7 bases match TRBD1. Trimming cost V 2 bases and J 2 bases; bases outside gene matches: 6. Germline loops: CDR1 SQVTM, CDR2 ANQGSEA. CDR3 length: 14 residues. The CDR3 nucleotides read TGCAGCGTTGAAATGATGGGACAGCCCTACGAGCAGTACTTC. This codes for CSVEMMGQPYEQYF.

This chain connects TRBV20-1 to TRBJ2-4; a weak D match, TRBD2 (6 bases). Looked up from germline, CDR1 is DFQATT and CDR2 is SNEGSKA (reference sequence). This CDR3 is 13 amino acids long. The V gene lost 1 base and the J gene lost 12 bases, with 16 bases spanning the gap. CDR3 sequence: CSARATGRERQYF. The CDR3 DNA sequence: TGCAGTGCTAGAGCTACGGGACGGGAGCGTCAGTACTTC.

This clonotype was seen a few times. The rearrangement joins TRBV5-8 to TRBJ2-1; 13 bases map to TRBD2. V dropped 5 bases and J dropped 7; count of bases not matched to a gene: 3. Germline V gives CDR1 SGHTS, CDR2 YDEGEE. This CDR3 region has 14 residues. CDR3 residues: CASRGTSGTNEQFF. Written as DNA, the CDR3 is TGTGCCAGCAGAGGGACTAGCGGGACGAATGAGCAGTTCTTC.